These T cell receptor beta chains were read from a single sample in a study of long-term antiretroviral therapy in people with HIV. Libraries were prepared by immunoSEQ multiplex PCR; TCRdb keeps only in-frame clonotypes and omits some of them. Of some 14,000 clones in the sample, approximately 80% were seen once. The sample consisted of unsorted PBMCs, taken 0.4 years after starting antiretroviral therapy. The receptor set was obtained from a man aged 25-45 years with HIV. CDR3s include the opening cysteine and the closing phenylalanine or tryptophan. The D gene is left open where the match is weak. Clone size is not always given. Where it is, it says once, few, many or a class for expanded clones.

15,TRBJ2-5,-,TRBV7-8,-,TGTGCCAGCAGCCGATATGACAGGGAGGGAGAGACCCAGTACTTC,CASSRYDREGETQYF
16,TRBJ2-1,-,TRBV4-1,TRBD2,TGCGCCAGCAGCCACCCAGGCCAGCGGGGCTACAATGAGCAGTTCTTC,CASSHPGQRGYNEQFF
15,TRBJ1-2,-,TRBV6-1,-,TGTGCCAGCGTGCTAAAGGACAGCAGCAACTATGGCTACACCTTC,CASVLKDSSNYGYTF
12,TRBJ1-1,-,TRBV6-5,-,TGTGCCAGCAGTTACGGGGGCACTGAAGCTTTCTTT,CASSYGGTEAFF
12,TRBJ2-3,-,TRBV28,-,TGTGCCAGCGTTAGGGGGATAGATACGCAGTATTTT,CASVRGIDTQYF
14,TRBJ1-6,-,TRBV5-4,-,TGTGCCAGCAGCTTGGGGCAGAATCATTCACCCCTCCACTTT,CASSLGQNHSPLHF
16,TRBJ1-2,-,TRBV10-3,-,TGTGCCATCAGTGTCGAAGGGTTGGTTTCCAACTATGGCTACACCTTC,CAISVEGLVSNYGYTF
15,TRBJ1-1,-,TRBV4-1,-,TGCGCCAGCAGCCAAGATTCCGAGGTCCCCACTGAAGCTTTCTTT,CASSQDSEVPTEAFF
15,TRBJ2-2,-,TRBV28,TRBD1,TGTGCCAGCAGTGCCCCGGGACAGGGACACGGGGAGCTGTTTTTT,CASSAPGQGHGELFF
12,TRBJ1-2,-,TRBV6-4,-,TGTGCCAGCAGTGACTCGATGGAGGTCTACACCTTC,CASSDSMEVYTF
13,TRBJ2-7,once,TRBV6-1,TRBD1,TGTGTCAGCGGCGGACAGGGAATGATAAGGCAGTACTTC,CVSGGQGMIRQYF
14,TRBJ2-7,-,TRBV15,-,TGTGCCACCAGTGGTAGTAGGGCCGAGTACGAGCAGTACTTC,CATSGSRAEYEQYF
13,TRBJ1-2,-,TRBV19,-,TGTGCCAGTAGTATTCAAAGGGACTATGGCTACACCTTC,CASSIQRDYGYTF
14,TRBJ2-2,-,TRBV10-3,-,TGTGCCATCAGGGGGGACCGGAGTCCCGGGGAGCTGTTTTTT,CAIRGDRSPGELFF
13,TRBJ1-1,once,TRBV6-1,-,TGTGCCACCACCCGCGAGGCGAACACTGAAGCTTTCTTT,CATTREANTEAFF
18,TRBJ2-1,-,TRBV7-9,TRBD1,TGTGCCAGCAGCCCTTCCGGACAGGGACCTAGGGACTACAATGAGCAGTTCTTC,CASSPSGQGPRDYNEQFF
14,TRBJ2-3,-,TRBV19,-,TGTGCCAGTACTCCTAATCCTAGCGCGGATACGCAGTATTTT,CASTPNPSADTQYF
13,TRBJ1-2,-,TRBV30,-,TGTGCCTGGAGTGTGGACAGATACTATGGCTACACCTTC,CAWSVDRYYGYTF
16,TRBJ2-1,-,TRBV5-1,-,TGCGCCAGCAGCTTGGCCGAAGGGGTTTCCTACAATGAGCAGTTCTTC,CASSLAEGVSYNEQFF
14,TRBJ1-1,-,TRBV4-2,-,TGTGCCAGCAGCCACCAGGGCAGACCGGCGGCAGCTTTCTTT,CASSHQGRPAAAFF
15,TRBJ2-3,-,TRBV27,-,TGTGCCAGCAGTGGACTACCCGTAGGCACAGATACGCAGTATTTT,CASSGLPVGTDTQYF
13,TRBJ2-7,-,TRBV7-2,-,TGTGCCAGCAGCCGCCGTATGAGCGACGAGCAGTACTTC,CASSRRMSDEQYF
12,TRBJ2-3,-,TRBV4-3,-,TGCGCCAGCAGCCAAGGCGGAGGTACGCAGTATTTT,CASSQGGGTQYF
16,TRBJ2-1,-,TRBV4-1,TRBD2,TGCGCCAGCAGCCAGGCTAGCGGGGTCTCCTACAATGAGCAGTTCTTC,CASSQASGVSYNEQFF
14,TRBJ1-6,-,TRBV6-1,-,TGTGCCAGCAGTGATGCAGTCCCCTATTCACCCCTCCACTTT,CASSDAVPYSPLHF
15,TRBJ1-1,-,TRBV7-9,TRBD1,TGTGCCAGCAGCTCCCCCGGGACAGGGTCCCCTGAAGCTTTCTTT,CASSSPGTGSPEAFF
13,TRBJ1-1,-,TRBV7-8,TRBD1,TGTGCCAGCAGCTTAGGACAGGGAATTGAAGCTTTCTTT,CASSLGQGIEAFF
14,TRBJ2-3,once,TRBV30,TRBD2,TGTGCCTGGAGTGGCGGGGGGGTGTTAGATACGCAGTATTTT,CAWSGGGVLDTQYF
12,TRBJ2-7,-,TRBV29-1,-,TGCAGCGCCTATAACCAGGGGCGAGAGCAGTACTTC,CSAYNQGREQYF
15,TRBJ1-5,-,TRBV4-1,-,TGCGCCAGCAGCGGAGGAGTTAGTAGCAATCAGCCCCAGCATTTT,CASSGGVSSNQPQHF
16,TRBJ1-2,-,TRBV28,-,TGTGCCAGCAGCCCTGGGACGGGGTGGCATAACTATGGCTACACCTTC,CASSPGTGWHNYGYTF
13,TRBJ1-2,-,TRBV7-9,-,TGTGCCAGCAGCCCCGGCCCCAGGGATGGCTACACCTTC,CASSPGPRDGYTF
13,TRBJ2-7,-,TRBV27,TRBD2,TGTGCCAGCAGAGCGGGAGTGGGTTACGAGCAGTACTTC,CASRAGVGYEQYF
16,TRBJ1-3,-,TRBV30,-,TGTGCCTGGGGAGACGATGGGTCGAGCTCTGGAAACACCATATATTTT,CAWGDDGSSSGNTIYF
12,TRBJ2-5,-,TRBV6-5,-,TGTGCCAGCAGTGCTAACGGAGAGACCCAGTACTTC,CASSANGETQYF
15,TRBJ1-2,once,TRBV9,TRBD1,TGTGCCAGCAGCGTAGCCCGGGGGGGACAGGAGGGCTACACCTTC,CASSVARGGQEGYTF
14,TRBJ2-2,-,TRBV28,-,TGTGCCAGCAGTTTATATCGGGTAACCGGGGAGCTGTTTTTT,CASSLYRVTGELFF
15,TRBJ1-4,once,TRBV15,-,TGTGCCACCAGCAGAGGGCTCCTGGGGGCTGAAAAACTGTTTTTT,CATSRGLLGAEKLFF
15,TRBJ2-3,-,TRBV13,TRBD2,TGTGCCAGCAGCGGTGAACTAGCGGGGACAGATACGCAGTATTTT,CASSGELAGTDTQYF
14,TRBJ2-3,-,TRBV5-1,-,TGCGCCAGCAAGCGAGACTCTAGCACAGATACGCAGTATTTT,CASKRDSSTDTQYF
17,TRBJ2-5,once,TRBV9,TRBD2,TGTGCCAGCAGCGTAGGGGCTAGCGGGGCCGTAGGAGAGACCCAGTACTTC,CASSVGASGAVGETQYF
14,TRBJ1-1,-,TRBV5-1,-,TGCGCCAGCAGCTTGGTGCAGGGGAACACTGAAGCTTTCTTT,CASSLVQGNTEAFF